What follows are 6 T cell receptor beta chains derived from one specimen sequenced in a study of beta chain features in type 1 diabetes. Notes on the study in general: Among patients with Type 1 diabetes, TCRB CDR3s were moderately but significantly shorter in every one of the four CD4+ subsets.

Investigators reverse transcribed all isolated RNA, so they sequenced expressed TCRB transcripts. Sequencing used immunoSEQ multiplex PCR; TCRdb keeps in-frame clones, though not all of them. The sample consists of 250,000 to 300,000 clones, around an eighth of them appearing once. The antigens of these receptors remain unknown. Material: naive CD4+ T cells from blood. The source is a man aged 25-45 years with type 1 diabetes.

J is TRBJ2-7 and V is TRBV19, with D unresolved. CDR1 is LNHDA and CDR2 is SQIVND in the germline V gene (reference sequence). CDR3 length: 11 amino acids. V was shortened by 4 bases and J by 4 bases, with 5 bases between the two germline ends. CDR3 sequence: CASSTHYEQYF. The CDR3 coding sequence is TGTGCCAGTAGTACCCATTACGAGCAGTACTTC.

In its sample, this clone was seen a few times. The CDR3 protein is CATMTGDEQYF. In nucleotides, the CDR3 is TGTGCCACCATGACAGGGGACGAGCAGTACTTC. The chain recombines TRBV19 with TRBJ2-7; 8 nucleotides align to TRBD1. The V gene's germline CDR1 is LNHDA and CDR2 SQIVND (reference sequence). Germline trimming cut 10 bases from V and 5 bases from J; bases unmatched to any gene: 4. The CDR3 is 11 amino acids.

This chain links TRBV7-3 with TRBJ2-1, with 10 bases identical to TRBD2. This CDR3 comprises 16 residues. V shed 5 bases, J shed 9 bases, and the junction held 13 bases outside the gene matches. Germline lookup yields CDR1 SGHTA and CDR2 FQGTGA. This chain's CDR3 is CASSPAGTSDVSEQFF. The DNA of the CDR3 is TGTGCCAGCAGCCCCGCCGGGACTAGCGACGTTAGTGAGCAGTTCTTC.

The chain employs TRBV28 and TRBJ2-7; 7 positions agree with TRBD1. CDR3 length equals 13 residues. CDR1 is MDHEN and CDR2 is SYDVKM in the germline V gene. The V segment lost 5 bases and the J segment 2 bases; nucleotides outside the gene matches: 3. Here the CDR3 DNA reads TGTGCCAGCAGTCGGGGACAGACCTACGAGCAGTACTTC. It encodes CASSRGQTYEQYF.

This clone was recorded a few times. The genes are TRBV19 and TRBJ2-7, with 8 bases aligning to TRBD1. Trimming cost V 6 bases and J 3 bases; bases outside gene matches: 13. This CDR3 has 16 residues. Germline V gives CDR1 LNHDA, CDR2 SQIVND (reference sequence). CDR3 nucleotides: TGTGCCAGTAGCACCCAAAGACAGGGGAAGGGCTACGAGCAGTACTTC. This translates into CASSTQRQGKGYEQYF.

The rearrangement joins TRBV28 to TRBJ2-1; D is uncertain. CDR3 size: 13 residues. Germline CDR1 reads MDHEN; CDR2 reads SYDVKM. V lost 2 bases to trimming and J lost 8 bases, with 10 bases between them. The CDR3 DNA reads TGTGCCAGCAGTTTACCCCAGTTGGATGAGCAGTTCTTC. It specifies CASSLPQLDEQFF. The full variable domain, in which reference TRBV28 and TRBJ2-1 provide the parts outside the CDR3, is DVKVTQSSRYLVKRTGEKVFLECVQDMDHENMFWYRQDPGLGLRLIYFSYDVKMKEKGDIPEGYSVSREKKERFSLILESASTNQTSMYLCASSLPQLDEQFFGPGTRLTVL.